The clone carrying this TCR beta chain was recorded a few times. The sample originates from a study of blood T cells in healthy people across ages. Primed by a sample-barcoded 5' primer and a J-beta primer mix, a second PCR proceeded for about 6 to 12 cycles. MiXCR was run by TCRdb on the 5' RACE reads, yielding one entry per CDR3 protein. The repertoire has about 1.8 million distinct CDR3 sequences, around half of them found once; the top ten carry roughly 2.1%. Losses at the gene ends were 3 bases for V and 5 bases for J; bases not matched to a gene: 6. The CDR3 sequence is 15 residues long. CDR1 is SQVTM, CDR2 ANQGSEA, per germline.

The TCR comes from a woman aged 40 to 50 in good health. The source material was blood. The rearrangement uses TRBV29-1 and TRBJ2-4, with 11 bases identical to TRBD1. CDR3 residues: CSVEEDRGLENIQYF. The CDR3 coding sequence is TGCAGCGTTGAGGAGGACAGGGGGCTCGAAAACATTCAGTACTTC. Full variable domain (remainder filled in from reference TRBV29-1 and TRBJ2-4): SAVISQKPSRDICQRGTSLTIQCQVDSQVTMMFWYRQQPGQSLTLIATANQGSEATYESGFVIDKFPISRPNLTFSTLTVSNMSPEDSSIYLCSVEEDRGLENIQYFGAGTRLSVL.